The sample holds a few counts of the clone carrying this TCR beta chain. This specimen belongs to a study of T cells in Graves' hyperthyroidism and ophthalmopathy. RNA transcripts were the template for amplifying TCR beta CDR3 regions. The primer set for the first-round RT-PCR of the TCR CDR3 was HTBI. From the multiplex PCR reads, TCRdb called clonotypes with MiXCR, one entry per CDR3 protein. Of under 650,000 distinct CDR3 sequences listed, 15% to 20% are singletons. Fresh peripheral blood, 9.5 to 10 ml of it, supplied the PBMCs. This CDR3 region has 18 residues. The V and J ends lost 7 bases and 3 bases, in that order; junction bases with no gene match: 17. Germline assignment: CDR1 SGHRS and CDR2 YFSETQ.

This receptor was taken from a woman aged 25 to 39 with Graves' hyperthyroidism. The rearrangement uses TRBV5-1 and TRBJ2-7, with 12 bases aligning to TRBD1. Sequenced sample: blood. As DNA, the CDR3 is TGCGCCAGCGGGACAGGGGGCGTTTCGAGTTACGGAGTCTACGAGCAGTACTTC. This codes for CASGTGGVSSYGVYEQYF.